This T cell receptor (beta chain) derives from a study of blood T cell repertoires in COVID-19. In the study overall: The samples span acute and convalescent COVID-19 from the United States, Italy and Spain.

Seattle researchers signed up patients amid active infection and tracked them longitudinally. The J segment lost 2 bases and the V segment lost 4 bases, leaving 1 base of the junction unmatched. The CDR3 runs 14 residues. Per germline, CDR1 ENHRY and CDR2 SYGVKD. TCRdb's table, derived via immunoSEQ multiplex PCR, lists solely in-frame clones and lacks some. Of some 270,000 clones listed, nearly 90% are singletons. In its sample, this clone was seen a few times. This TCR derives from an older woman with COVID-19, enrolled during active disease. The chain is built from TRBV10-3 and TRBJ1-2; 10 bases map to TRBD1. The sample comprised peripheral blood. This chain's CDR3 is CAISVTGGNYGYTF. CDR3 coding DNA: TGTGCCATCAGTGTGACAGGGGGCAACTATGGCTACACCTTC.